This T cell receptor beta chain was recorded in a study of cytomegalovirus exposure and HLA in healthy donors. Findings and limits, study-wide: A later analysis by the authors found several of the most significant clusters apparently linked to common viral pathogens. Researchers had no immune exposure information except CMV serostatus available.

Primers for the PCR totalled 60 Vbeta and 13 Jbeta. Per the original methods: Around 10 million of the about 80 million unique TCR beta chains counted in a later analysis were shared. Profiling relied on immunoSEQ multiplex PCR, and the TCRdb table lists in-frame clones only, not all of them. Clone size and V and J calls were adopted from that table, with D and trimming inferred from the DNA. This sample has 100,000 to 150,000 clones; 60% to 80% occur once, and the top ten carry 1.3% to 1.5%. The germline CDR1 and CDR2 sequences are PRHDT and FYEKMQ (reference sequence). The CDR3 length is 14 residues. This clone was seen once. Antigen unknown. One junction end does not reproduce the germline sequence, and a read error may be involved.

The sequenced sample was PBMCs. The sequence was obtained from a female donor in good health and CMV-seronegative. This chain uses TRBV13 with TRBJ1-1; 7 bases are a match to TRBD1. The CDR3 region is CASSLEGTTGTAFF. The DNA for the CDR3 is TGTGCCAGCAGTTTAGAAGGAACGACAGGGACGGCTTTCTTT.